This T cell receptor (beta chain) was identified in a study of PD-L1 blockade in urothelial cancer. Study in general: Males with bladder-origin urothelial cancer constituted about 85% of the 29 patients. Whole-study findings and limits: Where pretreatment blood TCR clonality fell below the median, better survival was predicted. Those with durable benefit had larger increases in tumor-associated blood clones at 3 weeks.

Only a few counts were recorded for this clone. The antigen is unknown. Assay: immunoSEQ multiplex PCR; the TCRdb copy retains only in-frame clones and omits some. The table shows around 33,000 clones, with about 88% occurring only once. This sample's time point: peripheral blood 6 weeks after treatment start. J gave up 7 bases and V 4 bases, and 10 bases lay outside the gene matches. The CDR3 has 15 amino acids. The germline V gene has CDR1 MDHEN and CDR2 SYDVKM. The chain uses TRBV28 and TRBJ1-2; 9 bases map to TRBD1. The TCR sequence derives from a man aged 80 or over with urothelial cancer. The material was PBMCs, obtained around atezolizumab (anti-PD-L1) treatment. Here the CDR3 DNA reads TGTGCCAGCAGTTCCCCCAGTCGGGACAGGGCTGGCTACACCTTC. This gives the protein CASSSPSRDRAGYTF.